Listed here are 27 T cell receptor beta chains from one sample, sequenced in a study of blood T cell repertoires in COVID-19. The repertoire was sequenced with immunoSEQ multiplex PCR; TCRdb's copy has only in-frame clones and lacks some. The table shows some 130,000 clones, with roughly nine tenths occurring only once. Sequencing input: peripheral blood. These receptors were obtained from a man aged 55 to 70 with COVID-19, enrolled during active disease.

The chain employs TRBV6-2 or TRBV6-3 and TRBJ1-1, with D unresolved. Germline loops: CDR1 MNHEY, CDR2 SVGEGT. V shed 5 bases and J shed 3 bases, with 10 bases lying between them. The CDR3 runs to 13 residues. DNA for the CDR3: TGTGCCAGCAGTCGGCAGGATGACACTGAAGCTTTCTTT. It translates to CASSRQDDTEAFF.

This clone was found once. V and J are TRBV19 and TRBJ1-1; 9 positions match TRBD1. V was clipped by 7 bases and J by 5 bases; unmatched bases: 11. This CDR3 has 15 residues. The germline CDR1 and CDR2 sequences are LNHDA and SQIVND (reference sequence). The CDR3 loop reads CASTPWGQGGTEAFF. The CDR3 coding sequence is TGTGCCAGTACCCCATGGGGACAGGGTGGAACTGAAGCTTTCTTT.

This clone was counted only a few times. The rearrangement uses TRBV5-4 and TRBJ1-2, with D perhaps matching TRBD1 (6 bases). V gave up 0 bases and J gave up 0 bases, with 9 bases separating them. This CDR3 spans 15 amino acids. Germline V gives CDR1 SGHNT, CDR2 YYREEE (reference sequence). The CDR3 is CASSLGGQTNYGYTF. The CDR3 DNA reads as TGTGCCAGCAGCTTGGGAGGACAGACTAACTATGGCTACACCTTC. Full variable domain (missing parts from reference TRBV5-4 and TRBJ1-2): ETGVTQSPTHLIKTRGQQVTLRCSSQSGHNTVSWYQQALGQGPQFIFQYYREEENGRGNFPPRFSGLQFPNYSSELNVNALELDDSALYLCASSLGGQTNYGYTFGSGTRLTVV.

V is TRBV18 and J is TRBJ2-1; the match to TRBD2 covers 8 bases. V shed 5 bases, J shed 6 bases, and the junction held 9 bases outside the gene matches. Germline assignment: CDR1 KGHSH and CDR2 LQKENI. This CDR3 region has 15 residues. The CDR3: CASSSGLAGSNEQFF. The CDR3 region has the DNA TGTGCCAGCTCATCTGGACTAGCTGGATCCAATGAGCAGTTCTTC.

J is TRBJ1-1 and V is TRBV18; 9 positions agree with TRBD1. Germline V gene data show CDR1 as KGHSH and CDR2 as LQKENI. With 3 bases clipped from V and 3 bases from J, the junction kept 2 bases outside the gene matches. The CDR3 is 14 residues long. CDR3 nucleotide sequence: TGTGCCAGCTCACCCGGACAGGGGCACACTGAAGCTTTCTTT. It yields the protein CASSPGQGHTEAFF.

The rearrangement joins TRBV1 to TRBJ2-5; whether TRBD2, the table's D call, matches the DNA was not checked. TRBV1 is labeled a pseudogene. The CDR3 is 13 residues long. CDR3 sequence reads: CTSSQPFRVTQYF. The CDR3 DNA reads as TGCACCAGCAGCCAACCCTTTCGAGTGACCCAGTACTTC.

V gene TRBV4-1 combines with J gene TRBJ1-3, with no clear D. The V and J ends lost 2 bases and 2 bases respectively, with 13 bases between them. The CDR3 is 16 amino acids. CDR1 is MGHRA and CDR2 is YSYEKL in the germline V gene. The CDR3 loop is CASSQPTREPGNTIYF. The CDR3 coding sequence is TGCGCCAGCAGCCAACCCACCCGAGAACCTGGAAACACCATATATTTT.

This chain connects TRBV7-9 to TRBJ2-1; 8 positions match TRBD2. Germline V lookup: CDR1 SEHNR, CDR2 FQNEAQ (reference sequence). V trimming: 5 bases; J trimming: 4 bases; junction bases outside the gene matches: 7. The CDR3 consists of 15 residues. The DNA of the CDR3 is TGTGCCAGCAGCCCCGGGGGGGGTGTTTACAATGAGCAGTTCTTC. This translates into CASSPGGGVYNEQFF.

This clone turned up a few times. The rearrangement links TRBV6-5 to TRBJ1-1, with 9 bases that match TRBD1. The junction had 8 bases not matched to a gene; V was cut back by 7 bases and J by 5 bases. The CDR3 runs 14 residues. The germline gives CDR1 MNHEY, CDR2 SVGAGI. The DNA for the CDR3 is TGTGCCAGCACCAGGGGACAGGGAACGACTGAAGCTTTCTTT. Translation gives CASTRGQGTTEAFF.

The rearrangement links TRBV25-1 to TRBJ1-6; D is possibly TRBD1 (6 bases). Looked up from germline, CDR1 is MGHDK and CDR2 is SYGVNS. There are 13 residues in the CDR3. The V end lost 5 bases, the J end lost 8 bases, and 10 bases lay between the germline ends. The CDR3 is CASSLDSYSPLHF. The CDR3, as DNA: TGTGCCAGCAGTCTGGACAGTTATTCACCCCTCCACTTT.

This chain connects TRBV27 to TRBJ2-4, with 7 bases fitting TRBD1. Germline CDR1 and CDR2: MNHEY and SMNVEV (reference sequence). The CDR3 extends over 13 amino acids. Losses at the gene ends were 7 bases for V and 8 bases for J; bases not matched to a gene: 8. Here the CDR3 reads CASTRQGSDIQYF. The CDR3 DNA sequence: TGTGCCAGCACCAGACAGGGATCGGACATTCAGTACTTC.

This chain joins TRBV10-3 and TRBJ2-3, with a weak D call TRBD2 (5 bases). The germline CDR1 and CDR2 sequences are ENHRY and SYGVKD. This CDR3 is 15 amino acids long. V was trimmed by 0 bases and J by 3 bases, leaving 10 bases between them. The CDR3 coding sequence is TGTGCCATCAGTGAGTCTTGGGAGTCAACAGATACGCAGTATTTT. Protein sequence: CAISESWESTDTQYF.

The CDR3 is CATSDRDYGYTF. The CDR3 DNA reads TGTGCCACCTCGGACAGGGATTATGGCTACACCTTC. The V call is TRBV19, the J call TRBJ1-2, with 8 positions matching TRBD1. The length of the CDR3 is 12 residues. From germline, CDR1 is LNHDA and CDR2 SQIVND (reference sequence). The J segment lost 5 bases and the V segment lost 10 bases, leaving 6 bases of the junction unmatched.

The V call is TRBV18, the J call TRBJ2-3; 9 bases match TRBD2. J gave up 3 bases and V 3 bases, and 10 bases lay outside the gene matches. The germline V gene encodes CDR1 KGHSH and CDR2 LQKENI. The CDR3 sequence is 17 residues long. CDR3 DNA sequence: TGTGCCAGCTCACCGATCGGGGGGACTAGCCAAACAGATACGCAGTATTTT. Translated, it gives CASSPIGGTSQTDTQYF.

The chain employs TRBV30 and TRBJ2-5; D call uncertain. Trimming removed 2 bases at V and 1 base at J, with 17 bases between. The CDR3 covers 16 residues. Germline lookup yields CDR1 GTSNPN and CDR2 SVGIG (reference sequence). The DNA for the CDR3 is TGTGCCTGGAGTCCCCCCAGTGTTTCGCCCCAAGAGACCCAGTACTTC. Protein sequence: CAWSPPSVSPQETQYF.

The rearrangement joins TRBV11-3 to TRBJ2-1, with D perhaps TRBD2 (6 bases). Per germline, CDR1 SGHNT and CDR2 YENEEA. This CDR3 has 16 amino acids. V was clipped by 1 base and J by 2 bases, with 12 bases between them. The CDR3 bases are TGTGCCAGCAGCTTAGTAGCTCTAGCGCCCTACAATGAGCAGTTCTTC. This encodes CASSLVALAPYNEQFF.

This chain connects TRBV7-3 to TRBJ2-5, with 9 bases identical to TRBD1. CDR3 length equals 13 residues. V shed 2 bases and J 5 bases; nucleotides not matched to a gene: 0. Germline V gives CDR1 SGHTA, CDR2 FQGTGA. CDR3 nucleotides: TGTGCCAGCAGCTTAGGACAGGGGGAGACCCAGTACTTC. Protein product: CASSLGQGETQYF. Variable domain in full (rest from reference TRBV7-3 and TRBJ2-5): GAGVSQTPSNKVTEKGKYVELRCDPISGHTALYWYRQSLGQGPEFLIYFQGTGAADDSGLPNDRFFAVRPEGSVSTLKIQRTERGDSAVYLCASSLGQGETQYFGPGTRLLVL.

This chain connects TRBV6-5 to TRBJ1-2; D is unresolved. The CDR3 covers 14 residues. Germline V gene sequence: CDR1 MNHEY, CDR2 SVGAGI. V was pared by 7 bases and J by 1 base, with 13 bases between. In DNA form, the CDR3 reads TGTGCCAGCATCCCCAGGACTCTTAACTATGGCTACACCTTC. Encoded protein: CASIPRTLNYGYTF.

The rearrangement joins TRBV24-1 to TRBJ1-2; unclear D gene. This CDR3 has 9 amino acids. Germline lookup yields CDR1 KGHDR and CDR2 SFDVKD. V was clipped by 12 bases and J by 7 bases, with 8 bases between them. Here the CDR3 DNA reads TGTGCCTGCCATAGTGGCTACACCTTC. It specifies CACHSGYTF.

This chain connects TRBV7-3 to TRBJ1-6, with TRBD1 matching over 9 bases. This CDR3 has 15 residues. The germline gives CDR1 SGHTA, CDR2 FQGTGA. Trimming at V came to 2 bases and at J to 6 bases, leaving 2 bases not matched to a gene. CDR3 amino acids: CASSLRGQGNSPLHF. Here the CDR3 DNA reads TGTGCCAGCAGCTTACGGGGACAGGGTAATTCACCCCTCCACTTT.

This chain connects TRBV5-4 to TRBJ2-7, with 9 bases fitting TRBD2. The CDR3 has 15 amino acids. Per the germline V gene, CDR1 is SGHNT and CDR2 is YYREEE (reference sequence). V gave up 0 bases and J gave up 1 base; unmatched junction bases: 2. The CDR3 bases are TGTGCCAGCAGCTTGGGACTAGCGGTTTCCTACGAGCAGTACTTC. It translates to CASSLGLAVSYEQYF.

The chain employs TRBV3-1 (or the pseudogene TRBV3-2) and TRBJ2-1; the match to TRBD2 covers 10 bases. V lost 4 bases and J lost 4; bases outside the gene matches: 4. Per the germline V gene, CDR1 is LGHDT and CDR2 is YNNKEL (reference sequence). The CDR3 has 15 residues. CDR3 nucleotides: TGTGCCAGCAGCCTACTAGCGGGACCTTACAATGAGCAGTTCTTC. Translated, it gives CASSLLAGPYNEQFF.

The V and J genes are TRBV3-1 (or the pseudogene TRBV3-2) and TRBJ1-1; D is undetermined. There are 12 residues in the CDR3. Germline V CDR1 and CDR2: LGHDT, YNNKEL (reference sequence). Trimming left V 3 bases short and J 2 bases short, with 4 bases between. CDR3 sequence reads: CASSHQNTEAFF. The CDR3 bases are TGTGCCAGCAGCCACCAAAACACTGAAGCTTTCTTT.

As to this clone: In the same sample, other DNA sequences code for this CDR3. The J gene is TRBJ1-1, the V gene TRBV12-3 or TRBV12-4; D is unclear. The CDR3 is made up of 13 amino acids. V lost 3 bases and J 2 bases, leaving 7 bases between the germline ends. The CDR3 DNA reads TGTGCCAGCAGTTTGACACCAAACACTGAAGCTTTCTTT. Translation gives CASSLTPNTEAFF.

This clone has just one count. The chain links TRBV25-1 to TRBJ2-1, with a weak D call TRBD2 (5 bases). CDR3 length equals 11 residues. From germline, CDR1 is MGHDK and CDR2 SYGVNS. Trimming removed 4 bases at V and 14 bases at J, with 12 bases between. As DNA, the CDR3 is TGTGCCAGCAGTGGGTGGGAGACTAAGTTCTTC. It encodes CASSGWETKFF. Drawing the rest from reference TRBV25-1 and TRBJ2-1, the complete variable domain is EADIYQTPRYLVIGTGKKITLECSQTMGHDKMYWYQQDPGMELHLIHYSYGVNSTEKGDLSSESTVSRIRTEHFPLTLESARPSHTSQYLCASSGWETKFFGPGTRLTVL.

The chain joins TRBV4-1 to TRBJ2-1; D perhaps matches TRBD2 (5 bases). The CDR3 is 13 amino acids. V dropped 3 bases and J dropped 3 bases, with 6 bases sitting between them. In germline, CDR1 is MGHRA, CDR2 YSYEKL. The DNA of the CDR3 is TGCGCCAGCAGCCACGACTACTACAATGAGCAGTTCTTC. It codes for CASSHDYYNEQFF.

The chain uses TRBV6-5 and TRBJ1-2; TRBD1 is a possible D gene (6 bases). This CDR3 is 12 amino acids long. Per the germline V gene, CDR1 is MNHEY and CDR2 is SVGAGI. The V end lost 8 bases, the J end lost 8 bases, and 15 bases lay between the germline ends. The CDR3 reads CASGYRVKGYTF. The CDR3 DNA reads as TGTGCCAGCGGGTACAGGGTGAAGGGCTACACCTTC.